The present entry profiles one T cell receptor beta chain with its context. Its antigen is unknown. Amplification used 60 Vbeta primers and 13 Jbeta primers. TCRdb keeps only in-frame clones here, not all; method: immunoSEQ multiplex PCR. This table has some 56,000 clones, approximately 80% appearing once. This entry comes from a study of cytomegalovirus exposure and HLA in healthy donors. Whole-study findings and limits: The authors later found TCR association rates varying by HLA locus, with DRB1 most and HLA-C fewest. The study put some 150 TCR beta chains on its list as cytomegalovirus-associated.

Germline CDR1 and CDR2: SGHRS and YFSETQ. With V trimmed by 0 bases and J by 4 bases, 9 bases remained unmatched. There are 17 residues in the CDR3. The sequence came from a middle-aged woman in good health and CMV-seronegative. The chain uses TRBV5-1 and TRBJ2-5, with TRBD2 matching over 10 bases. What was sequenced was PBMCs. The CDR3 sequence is CASSLALLAGVGETQYF. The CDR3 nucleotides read TGCGCCAGCAGCTTGGCCTTGCTAGCGGGAGTTGGAGAGACCCAGTACTTC.